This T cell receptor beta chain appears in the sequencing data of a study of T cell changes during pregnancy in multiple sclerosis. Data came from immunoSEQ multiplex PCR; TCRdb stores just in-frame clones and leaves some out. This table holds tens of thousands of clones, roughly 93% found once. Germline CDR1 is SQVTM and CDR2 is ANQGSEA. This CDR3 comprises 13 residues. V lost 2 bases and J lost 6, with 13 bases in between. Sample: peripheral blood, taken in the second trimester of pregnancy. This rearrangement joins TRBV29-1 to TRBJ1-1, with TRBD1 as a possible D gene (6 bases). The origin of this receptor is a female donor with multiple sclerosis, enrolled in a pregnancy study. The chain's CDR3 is CSVELHRVPEAFF. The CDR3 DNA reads TGCAGCGTTGAACTTCACAGGGTACCTGAAGCTTTCTTT.